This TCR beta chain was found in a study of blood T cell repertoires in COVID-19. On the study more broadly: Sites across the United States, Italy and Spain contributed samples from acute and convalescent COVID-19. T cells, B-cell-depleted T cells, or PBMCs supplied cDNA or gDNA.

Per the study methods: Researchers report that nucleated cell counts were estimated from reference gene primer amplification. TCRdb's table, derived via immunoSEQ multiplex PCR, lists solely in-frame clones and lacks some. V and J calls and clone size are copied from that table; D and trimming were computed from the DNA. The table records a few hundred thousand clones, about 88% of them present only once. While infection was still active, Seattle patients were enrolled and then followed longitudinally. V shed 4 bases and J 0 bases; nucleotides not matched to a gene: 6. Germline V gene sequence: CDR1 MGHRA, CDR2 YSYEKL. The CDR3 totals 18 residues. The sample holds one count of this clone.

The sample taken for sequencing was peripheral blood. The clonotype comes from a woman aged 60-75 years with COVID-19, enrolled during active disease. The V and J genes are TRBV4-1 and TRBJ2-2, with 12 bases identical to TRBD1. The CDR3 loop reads CASSRTGTGGPNTGELFF. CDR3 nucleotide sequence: TGCGCCAGCAGCCGCACCGGGACAGGGGGCCCGAACACCGGGGAGCTGTTTTTT.